This T cell receptor (beta chain) stems from a study of blood T cell repertoires in COVID-19. Study information: PBMCs, B-cell-depleted T cells, or T cells provided the cDNA or gDNA that made up the material.

The J segment lost 3 bases and the V segment lost 6 bases, leaving 6 bases of the junction unmatched. The germline CDR1 and CDR2 sequences are SEHNR and FQNEAQ (reference sequence). The CDR3 sequence is 15 residues long. The table came from immunoSEQ multiplex PCR; TCRdb's copy has only in-frame clones and leaves some out. The sample includes about 200,000 clones, just over 85% seen only once; the top ten take 2.2%. The count of this clone is one. The sequence was collected from a man aged 30-40 years who had recovered from COVID-19. The specimen was peripheral blood. The chain has TRBV7-9 and TRBJ2-1, with TRBD2 matching over 9 bases. The CDR3 bases are TGTGCCAGCAGGTTGTGGACTAGCGACTACAATGAGCAGTTCTTC. Translating gives CASRLWTSDYNEQFF.